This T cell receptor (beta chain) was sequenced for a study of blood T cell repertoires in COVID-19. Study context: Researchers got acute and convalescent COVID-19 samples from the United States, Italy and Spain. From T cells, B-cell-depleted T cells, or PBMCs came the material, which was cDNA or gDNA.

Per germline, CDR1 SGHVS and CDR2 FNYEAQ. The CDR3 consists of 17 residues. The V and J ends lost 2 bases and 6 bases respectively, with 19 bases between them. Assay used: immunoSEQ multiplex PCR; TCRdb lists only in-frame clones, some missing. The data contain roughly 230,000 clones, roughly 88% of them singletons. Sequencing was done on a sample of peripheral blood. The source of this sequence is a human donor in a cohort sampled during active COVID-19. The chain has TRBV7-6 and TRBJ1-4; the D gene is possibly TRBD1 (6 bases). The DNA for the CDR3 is TGTGCCAGCAGCTTATGGACAGACGATTGGGTCGATGAAAAACTGTTTTTT. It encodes CASSLWTDDWVDEKLFF.